This record concerns one T cell receptor (beta chain) sequence. This CDR3 has 13 residues. V was pared by 10 bases and J by 1 base, with 6 bases of the junction left unmatched. CDR1 MNHEY and CDR2 SVGAGI come from the germline V gene. This sample is drawn from a study of blood T cell repertoires in COVID-19. Background on the study: Italy, Spain and the United States were the sources of the convalescent and acute COVID-19 samples. PBMCs, B-cell-depleted T cells, or T cells were the source of the cDNA or gDNA that made up the material.

The data were produced by immunoSEQ multiplex PCR, yet TCRdb's version contains in-frame clones alone and is incomplete. The sample records some 190,000 clones, approximately 82% being singletons. This chain joins TRBV6-5 and TRBJ1-2; 7 bases match TRBD1. The sample taken for sequencing was peripheral blood. The TCR comes from an elderly woman with active or convalescent COVID-19. The CDR3 DNA reads TGTGCCACCGGGACAGAAAGTAACTATGGCTACACCTTC. It is translated as CATGTESNYGYTF.